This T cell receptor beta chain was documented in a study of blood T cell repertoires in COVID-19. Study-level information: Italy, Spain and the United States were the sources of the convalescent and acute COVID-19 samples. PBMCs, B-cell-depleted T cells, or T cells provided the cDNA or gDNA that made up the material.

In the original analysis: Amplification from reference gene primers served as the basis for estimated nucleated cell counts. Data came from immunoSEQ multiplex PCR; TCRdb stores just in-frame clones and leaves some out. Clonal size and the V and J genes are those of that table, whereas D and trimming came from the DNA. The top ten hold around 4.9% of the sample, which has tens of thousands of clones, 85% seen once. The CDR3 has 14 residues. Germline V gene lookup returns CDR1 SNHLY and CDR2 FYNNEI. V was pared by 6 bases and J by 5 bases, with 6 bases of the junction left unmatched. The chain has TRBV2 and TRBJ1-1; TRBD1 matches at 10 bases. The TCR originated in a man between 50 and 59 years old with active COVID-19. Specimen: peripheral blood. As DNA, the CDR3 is TGTGCCAGCAGGGACAGGGGGACCTCGACTGAAGCTTTCTTT. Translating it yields CASRDRGTSTEAFF. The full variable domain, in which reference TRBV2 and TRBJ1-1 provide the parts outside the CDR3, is EPEVTQTPSHQVTQMGQEVILRCVPISNHLYFYWYRQILGQKVEFLVSFYNNEISEKSEIFDDQFSVERPDGSNFTLKIRSTKLEDSAMYFCASRDRGTSTEAFFGQGTRLTVV.